This TCR beta chain was sequenced for a study of blood T cell repertoires in COVID-19. Whole-study context: T cells, B-cell-depleted T cells, or PBMCs provided the cDNA or gDNA that served as material.

Two negative PCRs, clearance, or symptom resolution were required of recovered Cohort 3 donors. The data were produced by immunoSEQ multiplex PCR, yet TCRdb's version contains in-frame clones alone and is incomplete. The sample has about half a million clones, 75% to 90% seen once. The sample consisted of PBMCs or T cells enriched from blood (not recorded which). The sequence derives from a woman aged 60 to 75 who had recovered from COVID-19.

CDR3 loop: CASSFPGKTEAFF. CDR3 in DNA: TGCGCCAGCAGCTTTCCAGGGAAAACTGAAGCTTTCTTT. The J gene is TRBJ1-1, the V gene TRBV5-1; TRBD1 is a possible D gene (5 bases). Germline assignment: CDR1 SGHRS and CDR2 YFSETQ. V was pared by 2 bases and J by 5 bases, with 10 bases between. This CDR3 has 13 amino acids.